One sample yielded the 6 T cell receptor beta chains listed below, sequenced in a study of blood T cell repertoires in COVID-19. Data came from immunoSEQ multiplex PCR; TCRdb stores just in-frame clones and leaves some out. Of roughly 310,000 clones in the sample, 70% to 90% were seen once. The sample consisted of peripheral blood. The origin of the receptors is a woman in her fifties or sixties with active or convalescent COVID-19.

This chain links TRBV2 with TRBJ1-2, with 9 bases identical to TRBD1. The CDR3 length is 15 residues. Germline V lookup: CDR1 SNHLY, CDR2 FYNNEI. The ends lost 3 bases at V and 4 bases at J; junction bases unmatched: 6. The CDR3 reads CASSEWLDRGYGYTF. CDR3 DNA: TGTGCCAGCAGTGAGTGGCTGGACAGGGGCTATGGCTACACCTTC.

This CDR3 reads CASSPGRSYEQYF. The CDR3 DNA follows: TGTGCCAGCAGTCCGGGGAGGTCCTACGAGCAGTACTTC. This chain joins TRBV6-5 and TRBJ2-7; a weak D match, TRBD2 (6 bases). V was pared by 5 bases and J by 1 base, with 9 bases between. CDR3 length: 13 residues. Germline V gene sequence: CDR1 MNHEY, CDR2 SVGAGI.

This sequence joins TRBV30 and TRBJ1-2; perhaps TRBD1 as D (5 bases). This CDR3 is 13 amino acids long. Germline V gene lookup returns CDR1 GTSNPN and CDR2 SVGIG (reference sequence). V was shortened by 3 bases and J by 8 bases, with 16 bases between the two germline ends. This CDR3 reads CAWSGIGAGGYTF. CDR3 in DNA: TGTGCCTGGAGCGGTATAGGGGCGGGAGGCTACACCTTC.

The CDR3: CASSVTVSYEQYF. Here the CDR3 DNA reads TGTGCCAGCAGCGTCACAGTTTCCTACGAGCAGTACTTC. This sequence joins TRBV7-2 and TRBJ2-7; no firm D call. The V gene's germline CDR1 is SGHTA and CDR2 FQGNSA. The CDR3 spans 13 residues. Trimming removed 5 bases from V and 1 base from J, with 9 bases in between.

The rearrangement uses TRBV6-5 and TRBJ2-5; 12 nucleotides match TRBD2. V dropped 5 bases and J dropped 5; count of bases not matched to a gene: 3. CDR1 is MNHEY, CDR2 SVGAGI, per germline. CDR3 length equals 14 residues. The DNA of the CDR3 is TGTGCCAGCAGTCTAGCGGGGGGGCGTGAGACCCAGTACTTC. It specifies CASSLAGGRETQYF.

The V call is TRBV3-1 (or the pseudogene TRBV3-2), the J call TRBJ2-2; 14 bases match TRBD2. V lost 4 bases, J lost 6 bases, and 13 bases stayed unmatched. CDR1 and CDR2 (germline): LGHDT, YNNKEL (reference sequence). This CDR3 region has 19 residues. In DNA form, the CDR3 reads TGTGCCAGCAGCCTCGGGACTAGCGGGAGCGAATCCGAGGCCGGGGAGCTGTTTTTT. Translation: CASSLGTSGSESEAGELFF.